This entry lists 29 T cell receptor beta chains sequenced from one sample in a study of blood T cell repertoires in COVID-19. Using immunoSEQ multiplex PCR, the repertoire was profiled, and TCRdb retains in-frame clones only, with some absent. The repertoire holds fewer than 250,000 clones, under 80% seen once, with around 12% in the top ten. The specimen was peripheral blood. The receptors come from a woman in her fifties or sixties with acute or convalescent COVID-19.

This clone was seen a handful of times. The rearrangement uses TRBV19 and TRBJ1-1, with D possibly TRBD1 on 5 matching bases. Trimming stripped 5 bases from V and 3 bases from J, with 13 bases between. This CDR3 is 14 amino acids long. Germline CDR1 reads LNHDA; CDR2 reads SQIVND (reference sequence). CDR3 sequence (DNA): TGTGCCAGTAGTGACGGGACGGGGGACACTGAAGCTTTCTTT. Its translation is CASSDGTGDTEAFF.

The V gene is TRBV30, the J gene TRBJ2-5; 10 bases line up with TRBD2. This CDR3 has 16 residues. The ends lost 3 bases at V and 5 bases at J; junction bases unmatched: 12. Germline CDR1 reads GTSNPN; CDR2 reads SVGIG (reference sequence). Here the CDR3 reads CAWSSGSGRVGETQYF. In DNA form, the CDR3 reads TGTGCCTGGAGCTCTGGGAGCGGGAGGGTTGGGGAGACCCAGTACTTC. The full variable domain, rest sourced from reference TRBV30 and TRBJ2-5, is SQTIHQWPATLVQPVGSPLSLECTVEGTSNPNLYWYRQAAGRGLQLLFYSVGIGQISSEVPQNLSASRPQDRQFILSSKKLLLSDSGFYLCAWSSGSGRVGETQYFGPGTRLLVL.

V and J are TRBV5-1 and TRBJ1-1, with D possibly TRBD1 on 6 matching bases. V gave up 1 base and J gave up 1 base, with 11 bases separating them. This CDR3 is built from 15 residues. CDR1 and CDR2 (germline): SGHRS, YFSETQ. DNA for the CDR3: TGCGCCAGCAGCTTGTCTTGGGGGCCGAACACTGAAGCTTTCTTT. Its protein is CASSLSWGPNTEAFF.

The chain uses TRBV6-2 or TRBV6-3 and TRBJ2-1; 11 bases agree with TRBD2. Germline lookup yields CDR1 MNHEY and CDR2 SVGEGT. This CDR3 spans 17 amino acids. V was clipped by 4 bases and J by 6 bases; unmatched bases: 11. CDR3 in amino acids: CASSFSTGLAVGNEQFF. In DNA, the CDR3 is TGTGCCAGCAGTTTCTCCACGGGACTAGCGGTGGGCAATGAGCAGTTCTTC.

This clone appeared a single time. This rearrangement joins TRBV30 to TRBJ2-3; D may be TRBD1 (6 bases). The CDR3 is 12 amino acids. V lost 2 bases, J lost 5 bases, and 8 bases lay in between. The germline V gene encodes CDR1 GTSNPN and CDR2 SVGIG (reference sequence). DNA of the CDR3: TGTGCCTGGAGTTTCAGGGGAGATACGCAGTATTTT. Its translation is CAWSFRGDTQYF.

The table lists this clone with many counts. This chain links TRBV11-3 with TRBJ2-7, with D hard to call. This CDR3 has 12 amino acids. Trimming stripped 5 bases from V and 4 bases from J, with 9 bases between. CDR1 SGHNT and CDR2 YENEEA come from the germline V gene. As DNA, the CDR3 is TGTGCCAGCAGCCTCGACGGGTACGAGCAGTACTTC. The encoded protein is CASSLDGYEQYF.

The rearrangement links TRBV7-2 to TRBJ2-1; D possibly corresponds to TRBD2 (6 bases). Germline CDR1 reads SGHTA; CDR2 reads FQGNSA. The V end was cut by 1 base, the J end by 7 bases, with 14 bases between. CDR3 length equals 15 residues. Here the CDR3 reads CASSLEGGIINEQFF. The CDR3 DNA is TGTGCCAGCAGCTTAGAGGGCGGGATAATAAATGAGCAGTTCTTC.

This clone was counted only a few times. The rearrangement links TRBV6-5 to TRBJ1-4; unclear D gene. The CDR3 loop spans 12 amino acids. CDR1 MNHEY and CDR2 SVGAGI come from the germline V gene. V lost 6 bases and J 7 bases, leaving 9 bases between the germline ends. CDR3 DNA sequence: TGTGCCAGCAGCCCCGGACTTGAAAAACTGTTTTTT. Translating it yields CASSPGLEKLFF.

CDR3 loop: CASSLGQIYNEQFF. The CDR3 DNA reads as TGTGCCAGCAGCTTGGGACAGATCTACAATGAGCAGTTCTTC. The chain recombines TRBV5-5 with TRBJ2-1, with D maybe TRBD1 (5 bases). In germline, CDR1 is SGHKS, CDR2 YYEKEE (reference sequence). The CDR3 loop spans 14 amino acids. The V end was cut by 0 bases, the J end by 3 bases, with 7 bases between.

V and J are TRBV5-1 and TRBJ1-1; the D is unclear. Germline lookup yields CDR1 SGHRS and CDR2 YFSETQ. V lost 3 bases to trimming and J lost 1 base, with 10 bases between them. This CDR3 has 14 amino acids. In DNA form, the CDR3 reads TGCGCCAGCAGCTCCGACAACCCGAACACTGAAGCTTTCTTT. Protein product: CASSSDNPNTEAFF.

A remark on this clone: Other DNA sequences in the same sample also yield this CDR3. The V gene is TRBV27, the J gene TRBJ2-7, with 8 bases aligning to TRBD2. The CDR3 runs 15 residues. Germline trimming cut 4 bases from V and 2 bases from J; bases unmatched to any gene: 7. The germline CDR1 and CDR2 sequences are MNHEY and SMNVEV (reference sequence). This CDR3 reads CASSSLAGRTYEQYF. CDR3 in DNA: TGTGCCAGCAGTTCCTTAGCGGGACGAACCTACGAGCAGTACTTC.

The chain carries TRBV6-2 or TRBV6-3 and TRBJ2-1; 10 bases map to TRBD2. The J segment lost 3 bases and the V segment lost 6 bases, leaving 5 bases of the junction unmatched. The CDR3 is 15 residues long. The V gene's germline CDR1 is MNHEY and CDR2 SVGEGT. CDR3 amino acids: CASRYGTSVYNEQFF. Written as DNA, the CDR3 is TGTGCCAGCAGATACGGGACTAGCGTCTACAATGAGCAGTTCTTC.

The V gene is TRBV5-4, the J gene TRBJ1-6, with no clear D. CDR1 is SGHNT and CDR2 is YYREEE in the germline V gene (reference sequence). This CDR3 spans 13 amino acids. The V and J ends lost 3 bases and 5 bases respectively, with 6 bases between them. DNA of the CDR3: TGTGCCAGCAGCTCATACAATAATTCACCCCTCCACTTT. It specifies CASSSYNNSPLHF.

The rearrangement uses TRBV20-1 and TRBJ1-2, with no clear D. There are 9 residues in the CDR3. Trimming took 3 bases from V and 8 from J, leaving 4 bases between them. The germline V gene has CDR1 DFQATT and CDR2 SNEGSKA (reference sequence). CDR3 residues: CSASSGYTF. The CDR3 DNA reads as TGCAGTGCTAGTAGCGGCTACACCTTC.

This clone has only one observation. The CDR3 nucleotides read TGTGCCAGCAGCCACGGGAGGGGCAGGGGGAGAATAGTAAACACTGAAGCTTTCTTT. This codes for CASSHGRGRGRIVNTEAFF. The chain uses TRBV4-2 and TRBJ1-1; 7 bases are shared with TRBD1. CDR3 length: 19 residues. Germline assignment: CDR1 LGHNA and CDR2 YNFKEQ. V was pared by 3 bases and J by 2 bases, with 18 bases of the junction left unmatched.

The V and J genes are TRBV24-1 and TRBJ2-3, with D perhaps TRBD1 (5 bases). In germline, CDR1 is KGHDR, CDR2 SFDVKD. The V end lost 3 bases, the J end lost 4 bases, and 16 bases lay between the germline ends. CDR3 length equals 16 residues. The CDR3 DNA is TGTGCCACCAGTGATCGGCAGGGCTCCGGGTCAGATACGCAGTATTTT. The encoded protein is CATSDRQGSGSDTQYF.

The chain has TRBV15 and TRBJ2-1; TRBD2 agrees at 12 bases. Looked up from germline, CDR1 is LNHNV and CDR2 is YYDKDF (reference sequence). Trimming at V came to 3 bases and at J to 0 bases, leaving 0 bases not matched to a gene. The CDR3 has 16 residues. The CDR3 sequence: CATSRTSGGSYNEQFF. The CDR3 region has the DNA TGTGCCACCAGCAGGACTAGCGGGGGCTCCTACAATGAGCAGTTCTTC. Full variable domain (outside the CDR3, taken from reference TRBV15 and TRBJ2-1): DAMVIQNPRYQVTQFGKPVTLSCSQTLNHNVMYWYQQKSSQAPKLLFHYYDKDFNNEADTPDNFQSRRPNTSFCFLDIRSPGLGDTAMYLCATSRTSGGSYNEQFFGPGTRLTVL.

V usage is TRBV28 and J usage is TRBJ2-7; D perhaps matches TRBD1 (6 bases). The CDR3 extends over 16 amino acids. Germline V CDR1 and CDR2: MDHEN, SYDVKM. The V end lost 3 bases, the J end lost 3 bases, and 18 bases lay between the germline ends. The CDR3 sequence is CASSFVQGTVFYEQYF. CDR3 coding DNA: TGTGCCAGCAGTTTTGTTCAGGGGACCGTATTCTACGAGCAGTACTTC. Full variable domain (missing parts from reference TRBV28 and TRBJ2-7): DVKVTQSSRYLVKRTGEKVFLECVQDMDHENMFWYRQDPGLGLRLIYFSYDVKMKEKGDIPEGYSVSREKKERFSLILESASTNQTSMYLCASSFVQGTVFYEQYFGPGTRLTVT.

This clone came up once. This chain connects TRBV3-1 (or the pseudogene TRBV3-2) to TRBJ2-7; unclear D gene. V was trimmed by 5 bases and J by 3 bases, leaving 5 bases between them. CDR1 and CDR2 (germline): LGHDT, YNNKEL (reference sequence). This CDR3 is 11 amino acids long. The DNA for the CDR3 is TGTGCCAGCAGCTCGAGCTACGAGCAGTACTTC. It encodes CASSSSYEQYF.

This clone was seen a handful of times. The rearrangement links TRBV5-1 to TRBJ1-2; no firm D call. The CDR3 runs 13 residues. Trimming removed 5 bases at V and 4 bases at J, with 12 bases between. Germline CDR1 and CDR2: SGHRS and YFSETQ. CDR3 nucleotide sequence: TGCGCCAGCAGTCCAGGTTTTATCTATGGCTACACCTTC. Protein product: CASSPGFIYGYTF.

This sequence joins TRBV28 and TRBJ1-3; no clear D. V lost 2 bases and J lost 0, with 8 bases in between. The CDR3 sequence is 15 residues long. CDR1 MDHEN and CDR2 SYDVKM come from the germline V gene. CDR3 coding DNA: TGTGCCAGCAGTTTACCCCATTTCTCTGGAAACACCATATATTTT. It codes for CASSLPHFSGNTIYF.

The genes are TRBV18 and TRBJ1-2; 7 bases fit TRBD1. There are 13 residues in the CDR3. The germline V gene has CDR1 KGHSH and CDR2 LQKENI. V lost 1 base, J lost 4 bases, and 0 bases stayed unmatched. The CDR3 nucleotides read TGTGCCAGCTCACCACAGGGGGCCTATGGCTACACCTTC. Its translation is CASSPQGAYGYTF.

CDR3 amino acids: CASSQQLAGATYNEQFF. CDR3 bases: TGCGCCAGCAGCCAACAACTAGCGGGGGCCACCTACAATGAGCAGTTCTTC. V and J are TRBV4-1 and TRBJ2-1; 11 bases map to TRBD2. CDR1 MGHRA and CDR2 YSYEKL come from the germline V gene. V lost 2 bases, J lost 2 bases, and 5 bases stayed unmatched. The CDR3 is 17 amino acids.

The J gene is TRBJ2-1, the V gene TRBV3-1 (or the pseudogene TRBV3-2); the match to TRBD2 covers 10 bases. CDR3 length: 16 residues. Trimming took 4 bases from V and 3 from J; bases not matched to a gene: 6. Germline V CDR1 and CDR2: LGHDT, YNNKEL (reference sequence). The CDR3 region is CASSPRLAGNYNEQFF. CDR3 DNA sequence: TGTGCCAGCAGCCCCCGACTAGCGGGTAACTACAATGAGCAGTTCTTC.

V and J are TRBV7-8 and TRBJ2-7; D might be TRBD1 (5 bases). The CDR3 is 15 amino acids. Germline V gives CDR1 SGHVS, CDR2 FQNEAQ. Trimming cost V 2 bases and J 0 bases, with 11 bases left between them. CDR3 nucleotide sequence: TGTGCCAGCAGCTTACAGGGCCGGAGCTCCTACGAGCAGTACTTC. Translated: CASSLQGRSSYEQYF.

The genes are TRBV27 and TRBJ2-4, with D tentatively TRBD1 (6 bases). The germline V gene encodes CDR1 MNHEY and CDR2 SMNVEV (reference sequence). V was trimmed by 5 bases and J by 4 bases, leaving 12 bases between them. The CDR3 sequence is 14 residues long. This CDR3 reads CASSPTGRKNIQYF. DNA for the CDR3: TGTGCCAGCAGTCCCACAGGGCGGAAAAACATTCAGTACTTC.

V usage is TRBV28 and J usage is TRBJ1-1, with D possibly TRBD1 on 6 matching bases. V was shortened by 5 bases and J by 0 bases, with 10 bases between the two germline ends. CDR1 and CDR2 (germline): MDHEN, SYDVKM. The CDR3 has 14 amino acids. Written as DNA, the CDR3 is TGTGCCAGCAGTCCAGGGACATTGAACACTGAAGCTTTCTTT. It translates to CASSPGTLNTEAFF.

The gene calls are TRBV18 and TRBJ2-1, with D maybe TRBD2 (6 bases). V dropped 0 bases and J dropped 6 bases, with 12 bases sitting between them. The CDR3 runs to 15 residues. Germline V CDR1 and CDR2: KGHSH, LQKENI. CDR3 nucleotide sequence: TGTGCCAGCTCACCACCCGGAAGGGGAGGCAATGAGCAGTTCTTC. It codes for CASSPPGRGGNEQFF.

This clone was detected a few times. The J gene is TRBJ1-2, the V gene TRBV15; D gene ambiguous. Germline assignment: CDR1 LNHNV and CDR2 YYDKDF (reference sequence). This CDR3 is 15 amino acids long. Trimming removed 0 bases from V and 4 bases from J, with 12 bases in between. The CDR3 sequence is CATSRDLQVSYGYTF. CDR3 nucleotides: TGTGCCACCAGCAGAGATCTCCAGGTGTCCTATGGCTACACCTTC.